These T cell receptor beta chains were read from a single sample in a study of T cell repertoires in aging, cancer and after chemotherapy. Each CDR3 protein is one row after TCRdb ran MiXCR on the multiplex PCR reads. The data contain about 10,000 distinct CDR3 sequences, around 44% of them singletons. Sample: blood. The receptors derive from a human donor in good health. The CDR3 runs from the conserved cysteine through the conserved F or W. A D gene is named only where the DNA matches it firmly. A row's size may be missing; if present it is once, few, many or a size class.

size: .
D: .
V: TRBV20-1
J: TRBJ1-2
DNA: TGCAGTGCAAGAGACAGTACTAACTATGGCTACACCTTC
CDR3: CSARDSTNYGYTF

size: medium-sized
D: .
V: TRBV12-3/TRBV12-4
J: TRBJ1-5
DNA: TGTGCCAGCAGTTTAACGGGGCTCAATCAGCCCCAGCATTTT
CDR3: CASSLTGLNQPQHF

size: few
D: .
V: TRBV27
J: TRBJ1-6
DNA: TGTGCCAGCAGTTTAGCTTACAAGGGATCACGGAATTCACCCCTCCACTTT
CDR3: CASSLAYKGSRNSPLHF

size: .
D: .
V: TRBV18
J: TRBJ2-2
DNA: TGTGCCAGCTCACCGAAGGAAACCGGGGAGCTGTTTTTT
CDR3: CASSPKETGELFF

size: .
D: .
V: TRBV7-9
J: TRBJ1-2
DNA: TGTGCCAGCAGCTCCAGTGTTTCTGTCTATGGCTACACCTTC
CDR3: CASSSSVSVYGYTF

size: medium-sized
D: .
V: TRBV6-5
J: TRBJ1-5
DNA: TGTGCCAGCAGTCCCGGGGCAGGGGTACAGCCCCAGCATTTT
CDR3: CASSPGAGVQPQHF

size: few
D: .
V: TRBV6-5
J: TRBJ1-3
DNA: TGTGCCAGCAGCCCAGGAGGGCCCGGAAACACCATATATTTT
CDR3: CASSPGGPGNTIYF

size: few
D: .
V: TRBV28
J: TRBJ2-2
DNA: TGTGCCAGCAAAGTAGGACACGCGAACACCGGGGAGCTGTTTTTT
CDR3: CASKVGHANTGELFF

size: .
D: TRBD1
V: TRBV12-3/TRBV12-4
J: TRBJ2-7
DNA: TGTGCCAGCAGTTCTACCGGGACAGGGTCCTCCTACGAGCAGTACTTC
CDR3: CASSSTGTGSSYEQYF

size: .
D: .
V: TRBV6-6
J: TRBJ1-2
DNA: TGTGCCAGCAGGGGGAGGAGGGGATTTAACTATGGCTACACCTTC
CDR3: CASRGRRGFNYGYTF

size: once
D: TRBD2
V: TRBV6-5
J: TRBJ2-1
DNA: TGTGCCAGCAGTCGCGGGGGGAACTTTTACAATGAGCAGTTCTTC
CDR3: CASSRGGNFYNEQFF

size: .
D: .
V: TRBV12-3/TRBV12-4
J: TRBJ2-7
DNA: TGTGCCAGCAGTTTACAGGGGCCCTACGAGCAGTACTTC
CDR3: CASSLQGPYEQYF

size: few
D: .
V: TRBV12-3/TRBV12-4
J: TRBJ2-2
DNA: TGTGCCAGCAGTTGGGAGGACACCGGGGAGCTGTTTTTT
CDR3: CASSWEDTGELFF